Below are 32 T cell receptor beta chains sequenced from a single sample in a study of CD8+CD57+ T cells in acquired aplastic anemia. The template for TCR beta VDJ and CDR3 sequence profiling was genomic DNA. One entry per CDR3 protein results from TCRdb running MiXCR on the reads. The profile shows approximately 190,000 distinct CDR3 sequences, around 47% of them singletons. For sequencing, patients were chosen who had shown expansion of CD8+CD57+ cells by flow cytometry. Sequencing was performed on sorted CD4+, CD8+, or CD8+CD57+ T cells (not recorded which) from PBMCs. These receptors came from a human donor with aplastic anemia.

The CDR3 protein is CASSVELAGAYEQYF. The CDR3 bases are TGTGCCAGCAGCGTCGAACTAGCGGGGGCCTACGAGCAGTACTTC. V gene TRBV5-4 combines with J gene TRBJ2-7; TRBD2 agrees at 11 bases. V was pared by 4 bases and J by 2 bases, with 5 bases of the junction left unmatched. This CDR3 has 15 amino acids. Germline V gene data show CDR1 as SGHNT and CDR2 as YYREEE (reference sequence).

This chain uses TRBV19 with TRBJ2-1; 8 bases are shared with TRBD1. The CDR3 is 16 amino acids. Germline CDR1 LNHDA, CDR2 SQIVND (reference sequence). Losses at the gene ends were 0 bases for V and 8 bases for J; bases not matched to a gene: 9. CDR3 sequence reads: CASSIDLGQGGDEQFF. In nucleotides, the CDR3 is TGTGCCAGTAGTATAGACTTAGGACAGGGAGGCGATGAGCAGTTCTTC.

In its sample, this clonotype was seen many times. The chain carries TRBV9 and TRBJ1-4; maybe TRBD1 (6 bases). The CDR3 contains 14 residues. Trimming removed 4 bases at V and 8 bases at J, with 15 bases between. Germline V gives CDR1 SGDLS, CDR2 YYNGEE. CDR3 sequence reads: CASSPRGDGEKLFF. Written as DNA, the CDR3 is TGTGCCAGCAGCCCGAGGGGGGATGGGGAAAAACTGTTTTTT.

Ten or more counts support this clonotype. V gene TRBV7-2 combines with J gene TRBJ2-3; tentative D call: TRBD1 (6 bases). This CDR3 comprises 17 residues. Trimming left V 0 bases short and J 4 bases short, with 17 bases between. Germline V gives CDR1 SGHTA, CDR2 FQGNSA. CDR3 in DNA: TGTGCCAGCAGCTTAGCTGGGGGCCCCGGTGGTGCAGATACGCAGTATTTT. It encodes CASSLAGGPGGADTQYF. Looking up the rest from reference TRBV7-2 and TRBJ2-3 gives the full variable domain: GAGVSQSPSNKVTEKGKDVELRCDPISGHTALYWYRQSLGQGLEFLIYFQGNSAPDKSGLPSDRFSAERTGGSVSTLTIQRTQQEDSAVYLCASSLAGGPGGADTQYFGPGTRLTVL.

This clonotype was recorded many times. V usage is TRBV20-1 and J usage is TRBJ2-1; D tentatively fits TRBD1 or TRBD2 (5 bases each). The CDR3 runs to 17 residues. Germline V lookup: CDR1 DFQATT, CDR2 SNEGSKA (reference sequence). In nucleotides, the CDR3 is TGCAGCCCACTTAGGCTGGGGGTCATAAGCTCCTACAATGAGCAGTTCTTC. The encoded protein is CSPLRLGVISSYNEQFF.

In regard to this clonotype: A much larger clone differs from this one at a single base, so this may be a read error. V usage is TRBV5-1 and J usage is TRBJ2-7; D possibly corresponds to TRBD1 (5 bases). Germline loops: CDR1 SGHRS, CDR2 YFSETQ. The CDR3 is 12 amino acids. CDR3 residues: CASSQGGPERYF. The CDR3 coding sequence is TGCGCCAGCAGCCAGGGTGGCCCCGAGCGGTACTTC.

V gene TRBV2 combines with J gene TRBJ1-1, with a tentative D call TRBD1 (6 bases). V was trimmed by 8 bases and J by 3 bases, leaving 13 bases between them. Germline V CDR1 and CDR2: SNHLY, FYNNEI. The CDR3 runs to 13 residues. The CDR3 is CASPLQGYTEAFF. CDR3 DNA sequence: TGTGCCAGCCCACTACAGGGATACACTGAAGCTTTCTTT.

CDR3 in DNA: TGTGCCAGCAGTGAGTCAATGGTGACTGAAGCTTTCTTT. Protein product: CASSESMVTEAFF. The J gene is TRBJ1-1, the V gene TRBV25-1; no firm D call. This CDR3 region has 13 residues. Germline V gives CDR1 MGHDK, CDR2 SYGVNS. Trimming stripped 3 bases from V and 5 bases from J, with 10 bases between.

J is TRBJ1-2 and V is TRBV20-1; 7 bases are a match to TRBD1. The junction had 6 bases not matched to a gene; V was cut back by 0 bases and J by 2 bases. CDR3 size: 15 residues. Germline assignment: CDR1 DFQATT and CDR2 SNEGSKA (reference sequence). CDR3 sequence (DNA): TGCAGTGCTAGAGATAGTGGGACAGCCAACTATGGCTACACCTTC. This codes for CSARDSGTANYGYTF.

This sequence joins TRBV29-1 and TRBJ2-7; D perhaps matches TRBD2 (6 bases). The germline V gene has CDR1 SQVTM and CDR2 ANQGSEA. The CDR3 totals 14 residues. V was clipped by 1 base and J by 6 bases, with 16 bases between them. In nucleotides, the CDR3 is TGCAGCGTTGAAGGGACGAGGGCGGGACTCGAGCAGTACTTC. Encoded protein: CSVEGTRAGLEQYF.

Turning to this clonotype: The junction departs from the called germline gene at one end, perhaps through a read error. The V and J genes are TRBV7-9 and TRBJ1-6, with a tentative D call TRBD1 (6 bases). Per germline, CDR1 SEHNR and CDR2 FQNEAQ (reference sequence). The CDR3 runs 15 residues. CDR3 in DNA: TGCGCCAGCAGCTTGAATTTCAGGGGTGAATCACCCCTCCACTTT. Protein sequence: CASSLNFRGESPLHF.

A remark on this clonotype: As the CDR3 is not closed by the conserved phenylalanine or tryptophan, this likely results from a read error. This CDR3 is CAHAPRGTGELFY. DNA of the CDR3: TGTGCCCACGCTCCTAGAGGCACCGGGGAGCTGTTTTAT. J is TRBJ2-2 and V is TRBV7-8; no firm D call. With 11 bases removed from V and 4 bases from J, the gap between germline ends came to 14 bases. Germline CDR1 is SGHVS and CDR2 is FQNEAQ. This CDR3 spans 13 amino acids.

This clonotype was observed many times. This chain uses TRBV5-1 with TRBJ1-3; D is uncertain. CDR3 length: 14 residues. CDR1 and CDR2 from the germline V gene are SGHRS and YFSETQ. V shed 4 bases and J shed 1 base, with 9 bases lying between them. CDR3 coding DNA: TGCGCCAGCAGCCCTGGGTATTCTGGAAACACCATATATTTT. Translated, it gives CASSPGYSGNTIYF. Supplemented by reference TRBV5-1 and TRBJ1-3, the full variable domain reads KAGVTQTPRYLIKTRGQQVTLSCSPISGHRSVSWYQQTPGQGLQFLFEYFSETQRNKGNFPGRFSGRQFSNSRSEMNVSTLELGDSALYLCASSPGYSGNTIYFGEGSWLTVV.

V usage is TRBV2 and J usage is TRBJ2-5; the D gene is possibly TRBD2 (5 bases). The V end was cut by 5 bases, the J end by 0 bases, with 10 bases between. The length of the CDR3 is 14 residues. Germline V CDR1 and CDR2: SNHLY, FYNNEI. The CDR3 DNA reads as TGTGCCAGCAGTTGGGCGGGTAACCAAGAGACCCAGTACTTC. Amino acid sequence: CASSWAGNQETQYF.

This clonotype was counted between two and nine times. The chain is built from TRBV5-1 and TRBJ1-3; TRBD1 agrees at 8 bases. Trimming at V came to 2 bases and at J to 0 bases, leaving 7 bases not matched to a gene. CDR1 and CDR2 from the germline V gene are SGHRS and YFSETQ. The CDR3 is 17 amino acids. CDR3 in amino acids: CASSLQGVPSSGNTIYF. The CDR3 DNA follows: TGCGCCAGCAGCTTACAGGGGGTCCCTAGCTCTGGAAACACCATATATTTT.

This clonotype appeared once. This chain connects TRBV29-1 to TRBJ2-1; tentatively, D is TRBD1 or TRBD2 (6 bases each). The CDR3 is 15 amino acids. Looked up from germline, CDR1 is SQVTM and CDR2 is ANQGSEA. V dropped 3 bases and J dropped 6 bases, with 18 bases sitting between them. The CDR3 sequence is CSVEGTRGEPNEQFF. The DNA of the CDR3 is TGCAGCGTTGAGGGGACAAGGGGGGAACCCAATGAGCAGTTCTTC.

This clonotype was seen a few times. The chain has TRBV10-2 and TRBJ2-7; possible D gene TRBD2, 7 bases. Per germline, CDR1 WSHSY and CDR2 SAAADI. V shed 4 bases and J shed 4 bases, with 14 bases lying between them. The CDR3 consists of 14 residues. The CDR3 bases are TGCGCCAGCAGTGGATCGGGGGGCAGTTACGAGCAGTACTTC. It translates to CASSGSGGSYEQYF.

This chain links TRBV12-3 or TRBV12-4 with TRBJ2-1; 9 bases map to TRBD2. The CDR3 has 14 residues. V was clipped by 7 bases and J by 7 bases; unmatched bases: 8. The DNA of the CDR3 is TGTGCCAGCATCGGCGGGGGGGCCTTAAATGAGCAGTTCTTC. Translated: CASIGGGALNEQFF.

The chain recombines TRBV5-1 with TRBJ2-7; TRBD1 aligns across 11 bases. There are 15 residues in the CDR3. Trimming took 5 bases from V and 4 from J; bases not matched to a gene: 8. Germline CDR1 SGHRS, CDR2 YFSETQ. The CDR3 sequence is CASRTGTGGFYEQYF. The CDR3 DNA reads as TGCGCCAGCAGAACAGGGACAGGGGGTTTTTACGAGCAGTACTTC.

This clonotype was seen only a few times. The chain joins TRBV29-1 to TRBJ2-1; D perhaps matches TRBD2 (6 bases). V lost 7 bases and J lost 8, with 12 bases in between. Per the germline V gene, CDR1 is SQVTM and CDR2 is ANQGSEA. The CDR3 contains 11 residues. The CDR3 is CSGEVRDEQFF. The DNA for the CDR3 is TGCAGCGGGGAGGTACGGGATGAGCAGTTCTTC.

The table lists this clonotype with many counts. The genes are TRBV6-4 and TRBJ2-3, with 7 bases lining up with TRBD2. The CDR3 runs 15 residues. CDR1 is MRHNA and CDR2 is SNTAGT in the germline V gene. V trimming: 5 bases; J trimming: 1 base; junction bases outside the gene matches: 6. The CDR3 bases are TGTGCCAGCAGTCCTGTTGGGGGGGGCACAGATACGCAGTATTTT. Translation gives CASSPVGGGTDTQYF.

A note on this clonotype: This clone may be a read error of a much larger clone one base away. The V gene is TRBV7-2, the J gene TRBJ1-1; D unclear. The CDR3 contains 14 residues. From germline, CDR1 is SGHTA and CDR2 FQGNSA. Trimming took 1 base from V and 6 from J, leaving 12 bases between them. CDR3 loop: CASSLVTTRAEAFF. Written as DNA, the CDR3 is TGTGCCAGCAGCTTAGTAACTACTAGGGCTGAAGCTTTCTTT.

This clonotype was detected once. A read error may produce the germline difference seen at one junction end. The CDR3 region has the DNA TGTGCTACCGGCGGGACTAGCGCAAATGAGCAGCTCTTC. As protein: CATGGTSANEQLF. The chain couples TRBV24-1 to TRBJ2-1, with 10 nucleotides matching TRBD2. CDR3 size: 13 residues. Germline CDR1 and CDR2: KGHDR and SFDVKD.

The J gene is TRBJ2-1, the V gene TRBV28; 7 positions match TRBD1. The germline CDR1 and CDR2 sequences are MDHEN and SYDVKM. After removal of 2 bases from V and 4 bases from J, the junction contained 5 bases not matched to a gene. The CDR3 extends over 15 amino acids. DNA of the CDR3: TGTGCCAGCAGTTTACCGACAGGGTTATACAATGAGCAGTTCTTC. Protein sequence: CASSLPTGLYNEQFF.

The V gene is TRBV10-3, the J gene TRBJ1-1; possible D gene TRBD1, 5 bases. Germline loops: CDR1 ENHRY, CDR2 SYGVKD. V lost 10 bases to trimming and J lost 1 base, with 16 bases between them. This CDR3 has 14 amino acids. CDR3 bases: TGTGCCAGCAGCCTTAGGGGACGGAACACTGAAGCTTTCTTT. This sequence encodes CASSLRGRNTEAFF.

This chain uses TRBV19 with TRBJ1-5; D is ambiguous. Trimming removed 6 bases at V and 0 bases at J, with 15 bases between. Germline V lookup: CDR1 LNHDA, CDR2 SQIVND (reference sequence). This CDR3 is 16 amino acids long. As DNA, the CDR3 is TGTGCCAGTAGGACCGCGGACGGTAATAGCAATCAGCCCCAGCATTTT. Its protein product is CASRTADGNSNQPQHF. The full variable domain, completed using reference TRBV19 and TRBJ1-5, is DGGITQSPKYLFRKEGQNVTLSCEQNLNHDAMYWYRQDPGQGLRLIYYSQIVNDFQKGDIAEGYSVSREKKESFPLTVTSAQKNPTAFYLCASRTADGNSNQPQHFGDGTRLSIL.

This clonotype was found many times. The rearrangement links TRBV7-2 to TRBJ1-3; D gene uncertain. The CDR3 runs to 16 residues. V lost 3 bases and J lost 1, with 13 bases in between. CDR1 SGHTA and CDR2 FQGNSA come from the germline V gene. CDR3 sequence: CASSFSPAASGNTIYF. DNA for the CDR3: TGTGCCAGCAGCTTCAGTCCGGCGGCTTCTGGAAACACCATATATTTT.

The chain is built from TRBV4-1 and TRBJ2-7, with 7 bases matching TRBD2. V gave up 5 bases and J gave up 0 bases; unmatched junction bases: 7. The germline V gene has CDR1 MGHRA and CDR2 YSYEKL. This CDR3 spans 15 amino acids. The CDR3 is CASSALGGVSYEQYF. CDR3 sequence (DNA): TGCGCCAGCAGCGCCCTTGGGGGGGTCTCCTACGAGCAGTACTTC.

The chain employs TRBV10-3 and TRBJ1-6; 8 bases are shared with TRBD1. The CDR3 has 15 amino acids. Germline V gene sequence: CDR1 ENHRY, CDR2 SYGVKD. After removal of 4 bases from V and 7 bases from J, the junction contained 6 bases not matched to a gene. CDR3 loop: CAISGDRNNNSPLHF. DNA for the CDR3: TGTGCCATCAGTGGGGACAGGAATAACAATTCACCCCTCCACTTT.

CDR3: CAISGAGGFTDTQYF. The CDR3 DNA is TGTGCCATCAGCGGGGCTGGCGGATTCACAGATACGCAGTATTTT. The V and J genes are TRBV10-3 and TRBJ2-3; TRBD1 or TRBD2 may be the D gene (5 bases each). Trimming cost V 6 bases and J 2 bases, with 15 bases left between them. Germline CDR1 reads ENHRY; CDR2 reads SYGVKD. CDR3 length: 15 residues.

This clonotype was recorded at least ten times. CDR3 loop: CSARDFLRGRTYEQYF. CDR3 in DNA: TGCAGTGCTAGAGATTTTCTCAGGGGTCGGACCTACGAGCAGTACTTC. The chain links TRBV20-1 to TRBJ2-7; a weak D match, TRBD1 (6 bases). CDR1 is DFQATT, CDR2 SNEGSKA, per germline (reference sequence). Trimming pared 0 bases from V and 2 bases from J, leaving 17 bases between. The CDR3 covers 16 residues.

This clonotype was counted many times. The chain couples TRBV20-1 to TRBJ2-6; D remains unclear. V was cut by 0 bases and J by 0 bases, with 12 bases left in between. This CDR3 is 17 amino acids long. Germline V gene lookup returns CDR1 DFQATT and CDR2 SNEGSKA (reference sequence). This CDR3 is CSARDGQELSGANVLTF. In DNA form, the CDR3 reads TGCAGTGCTAGAGATGGGCAGGAGCTCTCTGGGGCCAACGTCCTGACTTTC.